This T cell receptor (beta chain) was sequenced in a study of glioma-infiltrating T cells after dendritic cell vaccination. Overall study: Patients received three intradermal dendritic cell vaccine injections at biweekly intervals.

CDR1 and CDR2 (germline): LGHNA, YNFKEQ. CDR3 size: 17 residues. V was clipped by 0 bases and J by 9 bases; unmatched bases: 10. Produced via immunoSEQ multiplex PCR; TCRdb's table is partial and in-frame only. Of tens of thousands of clones in the sample, roughly four fifths were seen once. Sample time point: after dendritic cell vaccination, including at tumor progression/relapse. This sequence joins TRBV4-2 and TRBJ2-1; 11 bases line up with TRBD2. Sequencing was performed on blood, taken after dendritic cell vaccination. The clonotype originates from a human donor with glioblastoma. The CDR3 reads CASSQDRLAGLMAEQFF. CDR3 sequence (DNA): TGTGCCAGCAGCCAAGATCGACTAGCGGGACTCATGGCTGAGCAGTTCTTC.